This note documents a single T cell receptor (beta chain) sequence. This CDR3 contains 13 residues. V lost 6 bases to trimming and J lost 5 bases, with 10 bases between them. Germline CDR1 and CDR2: MDHEN and SYDVKM. This specimen belongs to a study of blood T cell repertoires in COVID-19. Across the study: Sources were T cells, B-cell-depleted T cells, or PBMCs; the material itself was cDNA or gDNA.

This study enrolled people aged about 18 to 100 from approximately 24 US geographic areas. Cohort 3 donors counted as recovered after two negative PCRs, clearance, or resolved symptoms. Profiling relied on immunoSEQ multiplex PCR, and the TCRdb table lists in-frame clones only, not all of them. The sample gives over 250,000 clones, more than 75% of which show up once; approximately 2.6% is in the top ten. This chain links TRBV28 with TRBJ2-2, with D perhaps TRBD2 (6 bases). The receptor comes from a woman between 18 and 30 years old who had recovered from COVID-19. Material for sequencing was PBMCs or T cells enriched from blood (not recorded which). In DNA, the CDR3 is TGTGCCAGCAGGGGGACTGGAACCGGGGAGCTGTTTTTT. Its translation: CASRGTGTGELFF. The full variable domain, with the rest looked up from reference TRBV28 and TRBJ2-2, is DVKVTQSSRYLVKRTGEKVFLECVQDMDHENMFWYRQDPGLGLRLIYFSYDVKMKEKGDIPEGYSVSREKKERFSLILESASTNQTSMYLCASRGTGTGELFFGEGSRLTVL.